These 18 T cell receptor beta chains came from one sample sequenced in a study of CD8+CD57+ T cells in acquired aplastic anemia. An expansion of CD8+CD57+ cells by flow cytometry had been shown in patients chosen for sequencing. For CDR3 and TCR beta VDJ profiling, genomic DNA was the template used. TCRdb reprocessed the reads via MiXCR and lists one record per CDR3 protein. The sample lists approximately 190,000 distinct CDR3 sequences, more than 45% occurring once. The sample was sorted CD4+, CD8+, or CD8+CD57+ T cells (not recorded which) from PBMCs. These receptors all come from a human donor with aplastic anemia.

This clonotype was observed a handful of times. The gene calls are TRBV6-2 or TRBV6-3 and TRBJ1-5, with D perhaps matching TRBD1 (6 bases). Per the germline V gene, CDR1 is MNHEY and CDR2 is SVGEGT. The CDR3 has 16 amino acids. Trimming took off 2 bases at V and 3 bases at J, with 14 bases between the two ends. This CDR3 reads CASSYQAGDINQPQHF. The CDR3 DNA is TGTGCCAGCAGTTACCAGGCAGGGGATATCAATCAGCCCCAGCATTTT.

This clonotype was seen a single time. This chain links TRBV15 with TRBJ2-1; 8 nucleotides agree with TRBD2. The germline gives CDR1 LNHNV, CDR2 YYDKDF (reference sequence). With V trimmed by 2 bases and J by 10 bases, 13 bases remained unmatched. CDR3 size: 16 residues. The CDR3 loop reads CATSRWADKRGGEQFF. Written as DNA, the CDR3 is TGTGCCACCAGCAGATGGGCGGACAAACGGGGGGGGGAGCAGTTCTTC.

This clonotype was picked up one time. V is TRBV5-8 and J is TRBJ2-6; D is unclear. This CDR3 is built from 14 residues. Per germline, CDR1 SGHTS and CDR2 YDEGEE. V lost 7 bases to trimming and J lost 0 bases, with 8 bases between them. CDR3 in DNA: TGTGCCAGCGCACGTCGCTCTGGGGCCAACGTCCTGACTTTC. Its protein product is CASARRSGANVLTF.

The V call is TRBV13, the J call TRBJ1-3; D is unresolved. This CDR3 has 12 residues. V was clipped by 3 bases and J by 4 bases, with 4 bases between them. Germline CDR1 and CDR2: PRHDT and FYEKMQ (reference sequence). CDR3 nucleotides: TGTGCCAGCAGCTTTTCAGGAAACACCATATATTTT. It specifies CASSFSGNTIYF.

Points on this clonotype: A much larger clone is a single base away; this may be a read error. The chain has TRBV6-5 and TRBJ1-2; unclear D gene. The CDR3 extends over 12 amino acids. Germline-derived CDR1 and CDR2 are MNHEY and SVGAGI. The CDR3 sequence: CVSSLLELGYTF. DNA for the CDR3: TGTGTCAGCAGTTTATTGGAGTTGGGCTACACCTTC.

The chain couples TRBV27 to TRBJ2-7; TRBD1 aligns across 8 bases. This CDR3 is built from 17 residues. Germline V lookup: CDR1 MNHEY, CDR2 SMNVEV (reference sequence). V shed 4 bases and J 3 bases; nucleotides not matched to a gene: 14. DNA for the CDR3: TGTGCCAGCAGTTACCGAAGGACAGGGCCCCATAACTACGAGCAGTACTTC. Encoded protein: CASSYRRTGPHNYEQYF.

The chain links TRBV15 to TRBJ2-1, with a tentative D call TRBD2 (5 bases). The CDR3 has 15 residues. The V end was cut by 0 bases, the J end by 6 bases, with 12 bases between. Germline V CDR1 and CDR2: LNHNV, YYDKDF (reference sequence). Here the CDR3 reads CATSRERGSGNEQFF. In nucleotides, the CDR3 is TGTGCCACCAGCAGAGAGCGAGGGTCTGGCAATGAGCAGTTCTTC.

The chain is built from TRBV25-1 and TRBJ1-4, with no clear D. Per germline, CDR1 MGHDK and CDR2 SYGVNS. V lost 0 bases and J lost 4, with 9 bases in between. The CDR3 length is 15 residues. Here the CDR3 reads CASSEYEGRNEKLFF. In nucleotides, the CDR3 is TGTGCCAGCAGTGAATATGAGGGCCGTAATGAAAAACTGTTTTTT.

The rearrangement links TRBV7-9 to TRBJ2-1, with D unresolved. The germline gives CDR1 SEHNR, CDR2 FQNEAQ (reference sequence). V lost 5 bases, J lost 6 bases, and 5 bases lay in between. The CDR3 consists of 11 residues. Here the CDR3 reads CASSALNEQFF. The CDR3 DNA sequence: TGTGCCAGCAGCGCACTCAATGAGCAGTTCTTC.

This chain uses TRBV6-5 with TRBJ2-5; possibly TRBD1 for D (6 bases). CDR1 is MNHEY, CDR2 SVGAGI, per germline. The ends were cut back, 6 bases at V and 4 bases at J, with 9 bases in the middle. CDR3 length equals 12 residues. The CDR3: CASRRGSETQYF. CDR3 in DNA: TGTGCCAGCAGGAGGGGGTCAGAGACCCAGTACTTC.

The rearrangement links TRBV5-1 to TRBJ2-5, with D tentatively TRBD1 (6 bases). CDR1 and CDR2 (germline): SGHRS, YFSETQ. Trimming cost V 1 base and J 1 base, with 11 bases left between them. The CDR3 consists of 15 residues. CDR3 region: CASSLFGQPQETQYF. The CDR3 DNA reads TGCGCCAGCAGCTTGTTCGGACAGCCCCAAGAGACCCAGTACTTC. The full variable domain, its missing parts supplied by reference TRBV5-1 and TRBJ2-5, is KAGVTQTPRYLIKTRGQQVTLSCSPISGHRSVSWYQQTPGQGLQFLFEYFSETQRNKGNFPGRFSGRQFSNSRSEMNVSTLELGDSALYLCASSLFGQPQETQYFGPGTRLLVL.

The V and J genes are TRBV20-1 and TRBJ2-7; 7 bases fit TRBD2. Germline lookup yields CDR1 DFQATT and CDR2 SNEGSKA (reference sequence). The CDR3 is made up of 13 amino acids. The V segment lost 5 bases and the J segment 6 bases; nucleotides outside the gene matches: 10. In DNA form, the CDR3 reads TGCAGTGCTCAGCTAGCGGAGGGGCGCGAGCAGTACTTC. Residues: CSAQLAEGREQYF.

A note on this clonotype: Given a much more abundant clone one base away, this may be a read error. J is TRBJ2-5 and V is TRBV4-1; no reliable D call. The germline V gene has CDR1 MGHRA and CDR2 YSYEKL. Trimming pared 3 bases from V and 1 base from J, leaving 9 bases between. The CDR3 is 14 residues long. CDR3 in amino acids: CASSQLVGQETQYF. The DNA of the CDR3 is TGCGCCAGCAGCCAGCTGGTGGGCCAAGAGACCCAGTACTTC.

This chain uses TRBV2 with TRBJ1-2; no definite D call. Germline V gene lookup returns CDR1 SNHLY and CDR2 FYNNEI. With 4 bases removed from V and 4 bases from J, the gap between germline ends came to 7 bases. The CDR3 loop spans 12 amino acids. This chain's CDR3 is CASSVNSYGYTF. Here the CDR3 DNA reads TGTGCCAGCAGTGTAAACAGCTATGGCTACACCTTC.

This clonotype turned up a few times. The chain employs TRBV20-1 and TRBJ1-5; D not resolved. This CDR3 is built from 15 residues. V dropped 4 bases and J dropped 0 bases, with 13 bases sitting between them. Looked up from germline, CDR1 is DFQATT and CDR2 is SNEGSKA (reference sequence). The CDR3 DNA follows: TGCAGTGCTATGGTGGACGGAAATAGCAATCAGCCCCAGCATTTT. It yields the protein CSAMVDGNSNQPQHF.

There are many counts of this clonotype. The genes are TRBV7-2 and TRBJ1-1, with no clear D. Germline loops: CDR1 SGHTA, CDR2 FQGNSA. This CDR3 comprises 12 residues. V was pared by 10 bases and J by 2 bases, with 11 bases between. CDR3 nucleotide sequence: TGTGCCACTCAATTAAGTAACACTGAAGCTTTCTTT. Translated: CATQLSNTEAFF.

This clonotype was seen at least ten times. J is TRBJ2-1 and V is TRBV12-3 or TRBV12-4; TRBD2 matches 12 bases. CDR3 length: 16 residues. V was pared by 5 bases and J by 7 bases, with 9 bases of the junction left unmatched. The CDR3 sequence is CASSPWTSGDMNEQFF. The CDR3 DNA sequence: TGTGCCAGCAGTCCCTGGACTAGCGGGGACATGAATGAGCAGTTCTTC.

V usage is TRBV6-1 and J usage is TRBJ2-4; D is possibly TRBD1 or TRBD2 (5 bases each). Germline CDR1 reads MNHNS; CDR2 reads SASEGT. The CDR3 loop spans 13 amino acids. The CDR3 DNA reads as TGTACCACTAGGGGAATAGCCAAAAACATTCAGTACTTC. It yields the protein CTTRGIAKNIQYF.